This T cell receptor beta chain stems from a study of TIL therapy for anti-PD-1-resistant metastatic lung cancer. Time point of the sample: pre-treatment sample, taken before nivolumab and TIL therapy. Tumor tissue came from excised metastases, mostly pleural nodules or supraclavicular lymph nodes. Stage 4 NSCLC adults joined between October 2017 and 2020. The immunoSEQ assay was v3. Sequencing depth was about 2 million read pairs for survey level, roughly 5-6.5 million for deep. Clones were sequenced by immunoSEQ multiplex PCR, and TCRdb holds only the in-frame ones, with some missing. The sample contains approximately 92,000 clones, around 71% of which appear only once. Trimming took 2 bases from V and 5 from J, leaving 8 bases between them. The CDR3 runs 13 residues. Germline CDR1 and CDR2: SGHTA and FQGTGA.

This TCR came from a person aged 25 to 85 with non-small cell lung cancer. This material consisted of tumor tissue, taken at baseline. The V and J genes are TRBV7-3 and TRBJ2-3; D is uncertain. The CDR3 bases are TGTGCCAGCAGCTTAGATAAGCGAGATACGCAGTATTTT. This encodes CASSLDKRDTQYF.